The 25 T cell receptor beta chains presented below share a single source sample, sequenced in a study of CD8 T cells in ankylosing spondylitis. Findings and caveats of the study: In ankylosing spondylitis blood, a motif of roughly eight highly homologous TCR beta variants appeared characteristic.

TCRdb reprocessed the 5' RACE reads via MiXCR and lists one record per CDR3 protein. The data show 670,000 or so distinct CDR3 sequences, around 20% seen once. For these TCRs, the target antigens are not known. The sample consisted of blood, either unsorted or a sorted T cell fraction (not recorded which). The origin of the receptors is a male donor with ankylosing spondylitis.

In its sample, this clonotype was seen a few times. The rearrangement joins TRBV5-6 to TRBJ2-7; D is unresolved. The germline CDR1 and CDR2 sequences are SGHDT and YYEEEE. V dropped 4 bases and J dropped 1 base, with 6 bases sitting between them. This CDR3 comprises 12 residues. This chain's CDR3 is CASSAVSYEQYF. In nucleotides, the CDR3 is TGTGCCAGCAGCGCAGTTTCCTACGAGCAGTACTTC.

This clonotype was detected a few times. The chain links TRBV23-1 to TRBJ1-6, with 8 positions matching TRBD1. TRBV23-1 is labeled an ORF, and its function is uncertain. Trimming at V came to 6 bases and at J to 7 bases, leaving 11 bases not matched to a gene. CDR3 length equals 16 residues. DNA of the CDR3: TGCGCCAGCAGCCCTTGGACAGGGACGGGGAATTCACCCCTCCACTTT. It codes for CASSPWTGTGNSPLHF.

This clonotype was seen only a few times. V usage is TRBV7-9 and J usage is TRBJ1-2; D gene ambiguous. This CDR3 region has 15 residues. The germline V and J ends were trimmed by 4 bases and 4 bases, with 16 bases remaining between them. Germline V CDR1 and CDR2: SEHNR, FQNEAQ (reference sequence). CDR3: CASSSSRAVSYGYTF. DNA for the CDR3: TGTGCCAGCAGCTCAAGCCGGGCAGTGAGCTATGGCTACACCTTC.

The sample holds many counts of this clonotype. Here the CDR3 DNA reads TGTGCCAGCAGTTTGAGGGGTGAAGAGACCCAGTACTTC. Protein sequence: CASSLRGEETQYF. The V and J genes are TRBV12-3 or TRBV12-4 and TRBJ2-5; perhaps D is TRBD1 or TRBD2 (5 bases each). V lost 3 bases and J lost 3, with 8 bases in between. This CDR3 contains 13 residues.

This clonotype has at least ten counts. This chain uses TRBV4-2 with TRBJ1-1, with TRBD1 identical over 7 bases. Germline V gene sequence: CDR1 LGHNA, CDR2 YNFKEQ. The V segment lost 0 bases and the J segment 0 bases; nucleotides outside the gene matches: 10. The length of the CDR3 is 18 residues. CDR3 region: CASSQDNWDSALNTEAFF. The CDR3 nucleotides are TGTGCCAGCAGCCAAGATAACTGGGACAGCGCTTTGAACACTGAAGCTTTCTTT.

This clonotype was observed many times. The chain carries TRBV12-3 or TRBV12-4 and TRBJ2-7; D perhaps matches TRBD1 (6 bases). Trimming removed 5 bases at V and 4 bases at J, with 12 bases between. The CDR3 contains 13 residues. CDR3 DNA: TGTGCCAGCAGTCCACAGGGTTGGTACGAGCAGTACTTC. This gives the protein CASSPQGWYEQYF.

The rearrangement uses TRBV20-1 and TRBJ1-6; a weak D match, TRBD1 (5 bases). CDR1 is DFQATT, CDR2 SNEGSKA, per germline (reference sequence). The CDR3 totals 15 residues. The V and J ends lost 1 base and 6 bases respectively, with 13 bases between them. The DNA of the CDR3 is TGCAGTGCTAGAGTTTCATCAGGGACTAATTCACCCCTCCACTTT. Translated, it gives CSARVSSGTNSPLHF.

This chain joins TRBV15 and TRBJ1-5; D not certain. Germline CDR1 and CDR2: LNHNV and YYDKDF (reference sequence). The CDR3 has 12 residues. Trimming cost V 4 bases and J 4 bases, with 5 bases left between them. For the CDR3, the DNA is TGTGCCACCAGCAACCATAATCAGCCCCAGCATTTT. The encoded protein is CATSNHNQPQHF.

This clonotype has only a few counts. The chain couples TRBV12-3 or TRBV12-4 to TRBJ2-5; maybe TRBD2 (7 bases). The length of the CDR3 is 15 residues. Trimming removed 2 bases at V and 1 base at J, with 11 bases between. CDR3 bases: TGTGCCAGCAGTTTATTCGCGGGGGCCCAAGAGACCCAGTACTTC. Translated: CASSLFAGAQETQYF.

This clonotype has more than one count but fewer than ten. The rearrangement links TRBV5-1 to TRBJ2-1; 12 nucleotides agree with TRBD2. V lost 4 bases and J lost 8; bases outside the gene matches: 13. This CDR3 has 17 residues. CDR1 and CDR2 (germline): SGHRS, YFSETQ. The CDR3 protein is CASSLNTLAGGMYEQFF. The CDR3 DNA reads TGCGCCAGCAGCCTCAATACACTAGCGGGGGGTATGTATGAGCAGTTCTTC.

There are a few counts of this clonotype. This chain links TRBV6-1 with TRBJ2-3; 7 bases map to TRBD2. Per germline, CDR1 MNHNS and CDR2 SASEGT. Trimming took 5 bases from V and 0 from J; bases not matched to a gene: 5. This CDR3 comprises 15 residues. The CDR3 loop is CASSKRAGSTDTQYF. The DNA of the CDR3 is TGTGCCAGCAGTAAACGAGCGGGAAGCACAGATACGCAGTATTTT.

This clonotype was counted at least ten times. The gene calls are TRBV5-1 and TRBJ1-5; D possibly corresponds to TRBD1 (6 bases). Deletions cut 0 bases from V and 5 bases from J, with 9 bases between. Germline loops: CDR1 SGHRS, CDR2 YFSETQ. This CDR3 is built from 14 residues. The CDR3 nucleotides read TGCGCCAGCAGCTTGGGGACAGTTGATCAGCCCCAGCATTTT. Its translation: CASSLGTVDQPQHF.

The chain uses TRBV20-1 and TRBJ1-5; D remains unclear. V dropped 0 bases and J dropped 0 bases, with 12 bases sitting between them. Germline CDR1 reads DFQATT; CDR2 reads SNEGSKA (reference sequence). The CDR3 has 16 amino acids. The CDR3 is CSARDRAGNSNQPQHF. The CDR3 DNA reads as TGCAGTGCTAGAGATCGGGCAGGCAATAGCAATCAGCCCCAGCATTTT.

This clonotype was seen more than once but under ten times. The chain links TRBV20-1 to TRBJ2-1, with 9 positions matching TRBD2. CDR1 is DFQATT, CDR2 SNEGSKA, per germline (reference sequence). J lost 8 bases, V lost 3 bases, and 8 bases had no gene match. The CDR3 runs 14 residues. In nucleotides, the CDR3 is TGCAGTGCTAGTGGCGGGAGGGCCGGGTATGAGCAGTTCTTC. As protein: CSASGGRAGYEQFF.

The chain recombines TRBV5-1 with TRBJ1-4, with 10 positions matching TRBD1. The CDR3 sequence is 17 residues long. V lost 0 bases and J lost 5; bases outside the gene matches: 7. Per germline, CDR1 SGHRS and CDR2 YFSETQ. The DNA for the CDR3 is TGCGCCAGCAGCTTGGCCGTCGGGACAGGGGAAAATGAAAAACTGTTTTTT. This sequence encodes CASSLAVGTGENEKLFF.

The chain employs TRBV27 and TRBJ1-2, with 7 bases identical to TRBD1. The CDR3 spans 15 residues. CDR1 MNHEY and CDR2 SMNVEV come from the germline V gene (reference sequence). Losses at the gene ends were 6 bases for V and 5 bases for J; bases not matched to a gene: 12. The CDR3 reads CASSSLPGGRYGYTF. The CDR3 coding sequence is TGTGCCAGCAGCTCCTTGCCAGGGGGTCGGTATGGCTACACCTTC.

The CDR3 region has the DNA TGTGCCAGCAGCCCCACGGGTCGGTCGACTAATGAAAAACTGTTTTTT. This encodes CASSPTGRSTNEKLFF. The chain uses TRBV7-2 and TRBJ1-4, with unresolved D. CDR1 is SGHTA, CDR2 FQGNSA, per germline. V was trimmed by 5 bases and J by 2 bases, leaving 15 bases between them. The CDR3 loop spans 16 amino acids. The whole variable domain, remainder taken from reference TRBV7-2 and TRBJ1-4, is GAGVSQSPSNKVTEKGKDVELRCDPISGHTALYWYRQSLGQGLEFLIYFQGNSAPDKSGLPSDRFSAERTGGSVSTLTIQRTQQEDSAVYLCASSPTGRSTNEKLFFGSGTQLSVL.

The CDR3 sequence is CSVGRLGETQYF. CDR3 DNA sequence: TGCAGCGTTGGGAGGTTAGGAGAGACCCAGTACTTC. V and J are TRBV29-1 and TRBJ2-5; possibly TRBD2 for D (5 bases). Trimming removed 4 bases from V and 4 bases from J, with 10 bases in between. Per the germline V gene, CDR1 is SQVTM and CDR2 is ANQGSEA. The CDR3 extends over 12 amino acids. Looking up the rest from reference TRBV29-1 and TRBJ2-5 gives the full variable domain: SAVISQKPSRDICQRGTSLTIQCQVDSQVTMMFWYRQQPGQSLTLIATANQGSEATYESGFVIDKFPISRPNLTFSTLTVSNMSPEDSSIYLCSVGRLGETQYFGPGTRLLVL.

This clonotype was seen a few times. This CDR3 is CSVERPTGPTETQYF. In DNA, the CDR3 is TGCAGCGTTGAAAGGCCGACGGGCCCCACTGAGACCCAGTACTTC. The chain combines TRBV29-1 with TRBJ2-5; D is ambiguous. The CDR3 sequence is 15 residues long. From germline, CDR1 is SQVTM and CDR2 ANQGSEA. V lost 2 bases and J lost 5, with 18 bases in between.

This clonotype came up a few times. The chain joins TRBV11-2 to TRBJ1-2; the D is unclear. Germline CDR1 and CDR2: SGHAT and FQNNGV. The V and J ends lost 3 bases and 4 bases respectively, with 12 bases between them. The CDR3 is 14 amino acids. CDR3 coding DNA: TGTGCCAGCAGCTTGACCGGGGAGGTCTATGGCTACACCTTC. Translated: CASSLTGEVYGYTF.

The chain links TRBV2 to TRBJ1-1; no reliable D call. V lost 3 bases, J lost 0 bases, and 5 bases lay in between. Germline V gene data show CDR1 as SNHLY and CDR2 as FYNNEI. This CDR3 has 13 amino acids. The CDR3 protein is CASSDNMNTEAFF. The DNA of the CDR3 is TGTGCCAGCAGTGACAATATGAACACTGAAGCTTTCTTT.

This chain connects TRBV27 to TRBJ2-7, with 7 positions matching TRBD2. J gave up 1 base and V 6 bases, and 12 bases lay outside the gene matches. The CDR3 contains 16 residues. Per the germline V gene, CDR1 is MNHEY and CDR2 is SMNVEV (reference sequence). For the CDR3, the DNA is TGTGCCAGCAGAAAACAGTGGGCTAGCGGATCCTACGAGCAGTACTTC. It yields the protein CASRKQWASGSYEQYF.

This chain uses TRBV7-6 with TRBJ2-5; D call uncertain. The CDR3 has 14 amino acids. The germline V and J ends were trimmed by 4 bases and 4 bases, with 13 bases remaining between them. The germline gives CDR1 SGHVS, CDR2 FNYEAQ. The CDR3 sequence: CASSSISGGETQYF. CDR3 coding DNA: TGTGCCAGCAGCTCAATATCAGGTGGAGAGACCCAGTACTTC.

The rearrangement joins TRBV27 to TRBJ1-2, with D perhaps matching TRBD1 (5 bases). V was pared by 5 bases and J by 4 bases, with 14 bases between. From germline, CDR1 is MNHEY and CDR2 SMNVEV (reference sequence). The length of the CDR3 is 14 residues. CDR3 DNA: TGTGCCAGCAGTCTTACCGGGGCCCGCTATGGCTACACCTTC. It is translated as CASSLTGARYGYTF.

The chain links TRBV11-1 to TRBJ2-7, with 8 bases fitting TRBD2. V gave up 4 bases and J gave up 5 bases; unmatched junction bases: 10. The CDR3 loop spans 15 amino acids. Germline CDR1 SGHAT, CDR2 FQDESV (reference sequence). As DNA, the CDR3 is TGTGCCAGCAGCTCCCCCGGAGCGGGAGAAGACGAGCAGTACTTC. Translation: CASSSPGAGEDEQYF.